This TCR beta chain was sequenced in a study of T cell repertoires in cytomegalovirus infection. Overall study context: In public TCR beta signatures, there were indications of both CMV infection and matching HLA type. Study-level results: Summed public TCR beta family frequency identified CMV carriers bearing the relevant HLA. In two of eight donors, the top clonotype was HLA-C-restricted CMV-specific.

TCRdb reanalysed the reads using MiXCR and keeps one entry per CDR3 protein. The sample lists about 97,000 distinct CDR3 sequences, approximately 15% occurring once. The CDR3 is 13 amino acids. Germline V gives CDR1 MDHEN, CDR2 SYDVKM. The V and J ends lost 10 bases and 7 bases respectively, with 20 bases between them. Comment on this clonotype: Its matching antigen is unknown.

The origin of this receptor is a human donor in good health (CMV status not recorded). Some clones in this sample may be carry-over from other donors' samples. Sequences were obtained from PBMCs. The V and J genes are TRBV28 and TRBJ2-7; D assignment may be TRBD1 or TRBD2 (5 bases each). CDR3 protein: CAIEGTRTGEQYF. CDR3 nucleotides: TGTGCCATCGAAGGGACCAGGACGGGAGAGCAGTACTTC.